This T cell receptor (beta chain) was obtained from a study of blood T cell repertoires in COVID-19. CDR3 length equals 13 residues. V was clipped by 6 bases and J by 2 bases; unmatched bases: 5. Germline assignment: CDR1 SQVTM and CDR2 ANQGSEA. The table came from immunoSEQ multiplex PCR; TCRdb's copy has only in-frame clones and leaves some out. The repertoire holds 330,000 or so clones, with around nine tenths as singletons. Participant-reported clinical history was the basis for cohort assignment. This clone was observed a handful of times. Sequencing was done on a sample of PBMCs or T cells enriched from blood (not recorded which). The receptor's source is a woman in her 30s who had been exposed to COVID-19. The gene calls are TRBV29-1 and TRBJ1-2; 8 bases are a match to TRBD1. CDR3 sequence (DNA): TGCAGCGTCCGAGGACAGGGAAACTATGGCTACACCTTC. As protein: CSVRGQGNYGYTF.